This T cell receptor (beta chain) is drawn from a study of blood T cells in healthy people across ages. V was clipped by 6 bases and J by 1 base, with 13 bases between them. The CDR3 is made up of 13 amino acids. The V gene's germline CDR1 is DFQATT and CDR2 SNEGSKA (reference sequence). Using a J-beta primer mix together with a sample-barcoded 5' primer, a second PCR was run for about 6 to 11 cycles. A tag from a template-switch adaptor with 12 random nucleotides marked each cDNA molecule. TCRdb re-derived calls from the 5' RACE reads in MiXCR, one entry per CDR3 protein. The sample contains some 780,000 distinct CDR3 sequences, 45% to 70% of which appear only once. No fewer than 5.5 micrograms of total RNA were isolated from every sample.

The receptor was isolated from a man between 35 and 55 years old in good health. The chain has TRBV20-1 and TRBJ2-7; TRBD1 might be the D (6 bases). Source material: blood. CDR3 sequence (DNA): TGCAGTGCAAGTGACAGGAGTTCCTACGAGCAGTACTTC. This codes for CSASDRSSYEQYF.